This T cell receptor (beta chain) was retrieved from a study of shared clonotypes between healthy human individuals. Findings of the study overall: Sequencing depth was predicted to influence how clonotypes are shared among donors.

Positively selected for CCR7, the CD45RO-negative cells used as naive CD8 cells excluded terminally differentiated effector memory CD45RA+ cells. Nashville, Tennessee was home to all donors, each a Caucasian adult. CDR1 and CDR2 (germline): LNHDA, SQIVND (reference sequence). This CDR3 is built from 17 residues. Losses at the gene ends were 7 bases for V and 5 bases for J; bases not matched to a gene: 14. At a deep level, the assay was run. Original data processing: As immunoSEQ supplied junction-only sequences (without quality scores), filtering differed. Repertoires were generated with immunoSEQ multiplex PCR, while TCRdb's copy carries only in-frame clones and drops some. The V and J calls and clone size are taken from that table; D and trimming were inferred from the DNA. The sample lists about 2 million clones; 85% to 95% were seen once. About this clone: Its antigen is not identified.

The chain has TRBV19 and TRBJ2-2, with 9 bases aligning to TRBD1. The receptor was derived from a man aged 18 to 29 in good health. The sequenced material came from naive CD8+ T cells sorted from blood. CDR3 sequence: CASIDATGTGWTGELFF. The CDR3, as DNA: TGTGCCAGTATAGACGCCACCGGGACAGGGTGGACCGGGGAGCTGTTTTTT. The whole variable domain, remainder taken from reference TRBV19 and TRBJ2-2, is DGGITQSPKYLFRKEGQNVTLSCEQNLNHDAMYWYRQDPGQGLRLIYYSQIVNDFQKGDIAEGYSVSREKKESFPLTVTSAQKNPTAFYLCASIDATGTGWTGELFFGEGSRLTVL.